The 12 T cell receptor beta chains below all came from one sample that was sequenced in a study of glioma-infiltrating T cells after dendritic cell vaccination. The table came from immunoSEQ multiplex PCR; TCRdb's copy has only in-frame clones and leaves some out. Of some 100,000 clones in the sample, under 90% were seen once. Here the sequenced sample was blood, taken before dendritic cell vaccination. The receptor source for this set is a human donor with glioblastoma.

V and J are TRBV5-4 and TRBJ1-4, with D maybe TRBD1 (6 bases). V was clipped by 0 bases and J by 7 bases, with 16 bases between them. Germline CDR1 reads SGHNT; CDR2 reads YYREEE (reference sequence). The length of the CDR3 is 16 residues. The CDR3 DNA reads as TGTGCCAGCAGCTTGGCCAAGGGGGGGCGCAGTGAAAAACTGTTTTTT. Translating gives CASSLAKGGRSEKLFF.

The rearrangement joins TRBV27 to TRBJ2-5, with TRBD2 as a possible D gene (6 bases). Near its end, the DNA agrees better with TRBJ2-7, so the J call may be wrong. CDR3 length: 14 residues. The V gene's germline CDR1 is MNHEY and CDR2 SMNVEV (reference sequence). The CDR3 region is CASSLTGGTYEQYF. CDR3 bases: TGTGCCAGCAGTTTAACCGGGGGAACCTACGAGCAGTACTTC.

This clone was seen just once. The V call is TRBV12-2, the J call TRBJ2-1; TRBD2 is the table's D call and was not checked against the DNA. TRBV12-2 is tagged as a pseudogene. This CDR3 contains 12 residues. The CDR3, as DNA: TGTGCAATTCTAGCGGCAGAGAATGAGCAGTTCTTC. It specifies CAILAAENEQFF.

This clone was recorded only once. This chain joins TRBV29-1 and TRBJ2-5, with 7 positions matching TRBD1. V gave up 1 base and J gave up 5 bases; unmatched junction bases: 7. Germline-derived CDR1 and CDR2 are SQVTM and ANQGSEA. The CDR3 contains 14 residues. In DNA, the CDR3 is TGCAGCGTTGAAGTCGACAGGGTGGGGGAGACCCAGTACTTC. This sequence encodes CSVEVDRVGETQYF.

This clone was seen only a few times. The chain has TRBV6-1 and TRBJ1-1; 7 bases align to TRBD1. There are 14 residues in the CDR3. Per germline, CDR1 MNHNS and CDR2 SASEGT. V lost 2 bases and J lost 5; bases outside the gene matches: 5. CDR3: CASSEKGARTEAFF. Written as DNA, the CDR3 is TGTGCCAGCAGTGAAAAGGGGGCAAGGACTGAAGCTTTCTTT.

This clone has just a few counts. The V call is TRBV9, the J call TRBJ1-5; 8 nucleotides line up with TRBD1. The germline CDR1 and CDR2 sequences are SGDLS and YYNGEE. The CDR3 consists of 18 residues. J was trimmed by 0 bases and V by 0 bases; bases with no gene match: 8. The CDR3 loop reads CASSVEQGAVYSNQPQHF. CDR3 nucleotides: TGTGCCAGCAGCGTAGAGCAGGGGGCCGTTTATAGCAATCAGCCCCAGCATTTT. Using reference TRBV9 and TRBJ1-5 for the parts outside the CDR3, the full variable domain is DSGVTQTPKHLITATGQRVTLRCSPRSGDLSVYWYQQSLDQGLQFLIQYYNGEERAKGNILERFSAQQFPDLHSELNLSSLELGDSALYFCASSVEQGAVYSNQPQHFGDGTRLSIL.

DNA of the CDR3: TGTGCTAGTGGTTTTAGCCCGACAGGGGAGATTCTGGGTGAGCAGTACTTC. This gives the protein CASGFSPTGEILGEQYF. The chain has TRBV12-5 and TRBJ2-7; 8 positions match TRBD1. The CDR3 spans 17 residues. The germline gives CDR1 LGHNT, CDR2 FRNRAP. V lost 3 bases, J lost 7 bases, and 17 bases stayed unmatched.

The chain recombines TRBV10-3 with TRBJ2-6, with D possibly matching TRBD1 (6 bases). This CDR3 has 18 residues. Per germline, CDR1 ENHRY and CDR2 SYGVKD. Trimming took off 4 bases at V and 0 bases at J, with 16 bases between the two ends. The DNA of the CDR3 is TGTGCCATCAGTGTAACAAGTAGAGGGGGCTCTGGGGCCAACGTCCTGACTTTC. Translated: CAISVTSRGGSGANVLTF.

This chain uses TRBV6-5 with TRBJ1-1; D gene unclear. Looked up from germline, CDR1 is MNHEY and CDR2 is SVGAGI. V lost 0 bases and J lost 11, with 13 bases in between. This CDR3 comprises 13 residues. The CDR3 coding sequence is TGTGCCAGCAGTTACTCGGGTCAGAGGGAGGCTTTCTTT. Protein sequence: CASSYSGQREAFF.

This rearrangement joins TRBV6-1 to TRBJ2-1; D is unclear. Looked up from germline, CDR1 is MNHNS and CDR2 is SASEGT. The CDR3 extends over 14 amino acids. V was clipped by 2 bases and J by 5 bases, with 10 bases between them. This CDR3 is CASSEFSIDNEQFF. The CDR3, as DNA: TGTGCCAGCAGTGAATTTAGCATTGACAATGAGCAGTTCTTC.

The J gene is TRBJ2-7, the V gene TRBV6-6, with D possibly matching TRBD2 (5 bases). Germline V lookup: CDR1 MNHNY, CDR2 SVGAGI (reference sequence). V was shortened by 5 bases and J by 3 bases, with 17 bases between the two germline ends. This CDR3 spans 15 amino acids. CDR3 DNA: TGTGCCAGCAGTCCCGGGGTTAGGGCGTTCTACGAGCAGTACTTC. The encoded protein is CASSPGVRAFYEQYF.

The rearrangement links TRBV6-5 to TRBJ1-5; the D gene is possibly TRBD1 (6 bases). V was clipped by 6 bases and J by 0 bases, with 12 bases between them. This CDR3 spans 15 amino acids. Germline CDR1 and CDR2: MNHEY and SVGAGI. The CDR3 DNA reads TGTGCCAGCAGACCCCTCAGGGGTAGCAATCAGCCCCAGCATTTT. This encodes CASRPLRGSNQPQHF.